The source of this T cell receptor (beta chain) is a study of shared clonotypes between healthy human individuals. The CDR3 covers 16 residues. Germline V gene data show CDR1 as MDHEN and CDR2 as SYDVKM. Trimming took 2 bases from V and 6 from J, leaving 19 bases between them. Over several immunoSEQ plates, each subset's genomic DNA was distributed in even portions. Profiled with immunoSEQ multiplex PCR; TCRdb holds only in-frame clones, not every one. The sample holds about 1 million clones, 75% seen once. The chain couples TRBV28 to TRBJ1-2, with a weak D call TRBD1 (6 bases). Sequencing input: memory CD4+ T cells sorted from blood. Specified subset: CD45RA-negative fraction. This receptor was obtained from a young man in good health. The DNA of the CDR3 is TGTGCCAGCAGTTTAGGCATCGCAGGGGTGGCAGATGGCTACACCTTC. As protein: CASSLGIAGVADGYTF.